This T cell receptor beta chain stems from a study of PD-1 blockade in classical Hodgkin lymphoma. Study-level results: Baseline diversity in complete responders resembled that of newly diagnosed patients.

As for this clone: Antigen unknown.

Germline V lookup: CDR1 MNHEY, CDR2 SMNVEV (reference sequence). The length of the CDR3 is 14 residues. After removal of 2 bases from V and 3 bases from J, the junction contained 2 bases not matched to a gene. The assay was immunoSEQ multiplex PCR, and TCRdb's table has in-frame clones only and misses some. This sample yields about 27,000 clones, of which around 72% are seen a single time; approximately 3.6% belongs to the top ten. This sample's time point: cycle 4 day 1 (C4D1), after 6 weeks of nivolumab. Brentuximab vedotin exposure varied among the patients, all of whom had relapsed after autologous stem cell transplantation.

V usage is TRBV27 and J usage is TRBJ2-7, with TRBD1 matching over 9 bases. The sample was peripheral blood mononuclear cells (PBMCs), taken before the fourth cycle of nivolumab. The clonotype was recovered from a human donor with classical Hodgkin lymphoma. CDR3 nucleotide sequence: TGTGCCAGCAGTTTAAACAGGGGGCGCTACGAGCAGTACTTC. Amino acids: CASSLNRGRYEQYF.